This T cell receptor (beta chain) was identified in a study of radiation and T cells in renal cell carcinoma. About the research overall: Nephrectomy followed 15 Gy stereotactic body radiation by 4 weeks. Whole-study findings and limits: Pretreatment tumor biopsies were lacking, so baseline clonotypes are unknown. In blood, top tumor clones expanded by 2 weeks, shrinking by 4.

Regarding this clone: Its specificity is unknown.

Only in-frame clones appear in the TCRdb table, and some are missing; sequencing was by immunoSEQ multiplex PCR. Of about 120,000 clones in the sample, around 80% are singletons; the top ten hold 5.8%. V shed 5 bases, J shed 3 bases, and the junction held 6 bases outside the gene matches. CDR1 is MNHEY and CDR2 is SMNVEV in the germline V gene (reference sequence). The CDR3 covers 15 residues. Time point: blood 2 weeks post-SBRT. Treatment indicated: 15 Gy SBRT to primary tumor, nephrectomy 4 weeks later. The material was blood, obtained from a patient whose treatment included radiotherapy and nephrectomy. This receptor was obtained from a man aged 50 to 59 with renal cell carcinoma. The V call is TRBV27, the J call TRBJ1-4, with 7 bases fitting TRBD1. CDR3 DNA: TGTGCCAGCAGTACGCAGGGGGTGGCTAATGAAAAACTGTTTTTT. Amino acids: CASSTQGVANEKLFF.